This record concerns one T cell receptor beta chain sequence. Its antigen remains unidentified. These data originate in a study of blood T cells in healthy people across ages. The study's findings and limits: Across the age range, TCR beta diversity per million T cells fell in a roughly linear way. Because donor CMV status was unknown, expanded clonotype changes were possibly confounded.

For the second PCR, which ran for 7 to 11 cycles, a sample-barcoded 5' primer and a J-beta primer mix were used. TCRdb processed the 5' RACE reads anew with MiXCR; each CDR3 protein has one entry. The sample consists of hundreds of thousands of distinct CDR3 sequences, around two fifths of them appearing once. Per-sample yields of isolated PBMCs were at least 6 million. Germline-derived CDR1 and CDR2 are SGHTA and FQGNSA. CDR3 length: 14 residues. The V end lost 3 bases, the J end lost 2 bases, and 8 bases lay between the germline ends. Sample: blood. The origin of this receptor is a man between 60 and 70 years old in good health. The chain is built from TRBV7-2 and TRBJ1-5; a weak D match, TRBD1 (5 bases). In nucleotides, the CDR3 is TGTGCCAGCAGCTTCCTGGGGGGCAATCAGCCCCAGCATTTT. Translation: CASSFLGGNQPQHF.